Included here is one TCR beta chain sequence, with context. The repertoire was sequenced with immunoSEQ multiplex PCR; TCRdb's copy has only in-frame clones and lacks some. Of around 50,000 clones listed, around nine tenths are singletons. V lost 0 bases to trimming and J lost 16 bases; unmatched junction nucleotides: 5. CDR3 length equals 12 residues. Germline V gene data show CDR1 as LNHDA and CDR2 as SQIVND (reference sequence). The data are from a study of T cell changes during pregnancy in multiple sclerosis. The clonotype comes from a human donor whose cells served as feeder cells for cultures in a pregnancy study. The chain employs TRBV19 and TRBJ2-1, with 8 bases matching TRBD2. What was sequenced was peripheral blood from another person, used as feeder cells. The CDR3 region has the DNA TGTGCCAGTAGTATAGAAGCGGGAGAGAGTTTCTTC. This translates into CASSIEAGESFF.